Listed here are 5 T cell receptor beta chains from one sample, sequenced in a study of regulatory T cells in long-lasting Graves disease. Time point noted: newly diagnosed GD, antithyroid drugs for less than 3 months. PBMC RNA served as the TCR library source. CDR3 regions were amplified by Arm-PCR using iRepertoire HTBI primers to build TCR beta libraries. TCRdb reprocessed the multiplex PCR reads via MiXCR and lists one record per CDR3 protein. This sample has about 450,000 distinct CDR3 sequences, with 14% found just once. These data also featured in a second study, about T cells in Graves' hyperthyroidism and ophthalmopathy.

The sample was peripheral blood mononuclear cells (PBMCs), taken at new diagnosis, from a patient treated with antithyroid drugs. The receptor source for this set is a woman aged 45-59 years with Graves disease.

This clonotype was observed at least ten times. V and J are TRBV9 and TRBJ1-1; D might be TRBD1 (5 bases). The germline V gene has CDR1 SGDLS and CDR2 YYNGEE. The CDR3 has 14 amino acids. V lost 0 bases and J lost 5, with 11 bases in between. The CDR3 bases are TGTGCCAGCAGCGTAGATTCAGGGCAAACTGAAGCTTTCTTT. Translation: CASSVDSGQTEAFF. Variable domain in full (rest from reference TRBV9 and TRBJ1-1): DSGVTQTPKHLITATGQRVTLRCSPRSGDLSVYWYQQSLDQGLQFLIQYYNGEERAKGNILERFSAQQFPDLHSELNLSSLELGDSALYFCASSVDSGQTEAFFGQGTRLTVV.

This clonotype was observed at least ten times. The J gene is TRBJ1-4, the V gene TRBV30, with D uncertain. Germline CDR1 is GTSNPN and CDR2 is SVGIG (reference sequence). Trimming shortened V by 4 bases and J by 5 bases, and 20 bases separated the two germline ends. This CDR3 region has 16 residues. The CDR3 region has the DNA TGTGCCTGGACCCGGCTTGGACCAACCTCCAATGAAAAACTGTTTTTT. Protein product: CAWTRLGPTSNEKLFF.

On this clonotype: This sequence may be a read error, since a much larger clone differs from it by one base. The genes are TRBV6-1 and TRBJ1-5; D may be TRBD1 (6 bases). Germline lookup yields CDR1 MNHNS and CDR2 SASEGT. There are 14 residues in the CDR3. CDR3 amino acids: CAGSEDRENQPQHF. The CDR3 DNA is TGTGCCGGCAGTGAGGACAGAGAAAATCAGCCCCAGCATTTT.

The V call is TRBV18, the J call TRBJ1-4; TRBD1 aligns across 7 bases. The CDR3 runs 16 residues. J lost 5 bases, V lost 1 base, and 7 bases had no gene match. CDR1 is KGHSH and CDR2 is LQKENI in the germline V gene. The CDR3 loop reads CASSPRTGIKNEKLFF. The CDR3 region has the DNA TGTGCCAGCTCACCACGGACAGGAATTAAAAATGAAAAACTGTTTTTT.

This clonotype was detected many times. The V and J genes are TRBV7-2 and TRBJ2-1, with 7 nucleotides matching TRBD2. The CDR3 runs 16 residues. CDR1 and CDR2 (germline): SGHTA, FQGNSA. V lost 1 base and J lost 3; bases outside the gene matches: 6. This CDR3 reads CASSLGGGGLYNEQFF. As DNA, the CDR3 is TGTGCCAGCAGCTTAGGGGGGGGAGGTCTCTACAATGAGCAGTTCTTC.